Listed below are T cell receptor beta chains from one sample, sequenced in a study of cytomegalovirus exposure and HLA in healthy donors. The protocol was immunoSEQ multiplex PCR, while the TCRdb copy is restricted to in-frame clones and leaves out a portion. This sample has some 45,000 clones, with around 70% found just once. The source material was PBMCs. Receptors were obtained from a young woman in good health and CMV-seronegative. Both conserved end residues are part of each CDR3. Fields, in order: D gene, V gene, clone size, J gene, CDR3 DNA, CDR3 protein. A D gene is named only where the DNA matches it firmly. For some rows the clone size is stated as once, few or many, or as a class when expanded; others skip it.

d_call: -; v_call: TRBV11-3; clone_size: few; j_call: TRBJ1-1; cdr3_nt: TGTGCCAGCAGCTCACAGGGAGACACTGAAGCTTTCTTT; cdr3_aa: CASSSQGDTEAFF
d_call: TRBD1; v_call: TRBV18; clone_size: -; j_call: TRBJ2-7; cdr3_nt: TGTGCCAGCTCACCACTGGAGACAGGGGTCATCTACGAGCAGTACTTC; cdr3_aa: CASSPLETGVIYEQYF
d_call: TRBD2; v_call: TRBV6-4; clone_size: few; j_call: TRBJ2-3; cdr3_nt: TGTGCCAGCAGTGACTCGGCTAGCGGGGGCACAGATACGCAGTATTTT; cdr3_aa: CASSDSASGGTDTQYF
d_call: -; v_call: TRBV5-1; clone_size: few; j_call: TRBJ1-1; cdr3_nt: TGCGCCAGCAGCTTGTTGGGGCGTGTGAACACTGAAGCTTTCTTT; cdr3_aa: CASSLLGRVNTEAFF
d_call: -; v_call: TRBV29-1; clone_size: -; j_call: TRBJ1-2; cdr3_nt: TGCAGCGTAGACAGGAACAATAACTATGGCTACACCTTC; cdr3_aa: CSVDRNNNYGYTF
d_call: -; v_call: TRBV9; clone_size: -; j_call: TRBJ2-7; cdr3_nt: TGTGCCAGCAGCGTAGACAGCGAGCAGTACTTC; cdr3_aa: CASSVDSEQYF
d_call: TRBD1; v_call: TRBV6-1; clone_size: -; j_call: TRBJ1-2; cdr3_nt: TGTGCCAGCAGGCCGGGACAGGGGGCGCGGGGTGGCTACACCTTC; cdr3_aa: CASRPGQGARGGYTF
d_call: -; v_call: TRBV5-1; clone_size: -; j_call: TRBJ2-7; cdr3_nt: TGCGCCAGCAGTAGACAGCCCTCCTCCTACGAGCAGTACTTC; cdr3_aa: CASSRQPSSYEQYF
d_call: TRBD1; v_call: TRBV27; clone_size: -; j_call: TRBJ1-2; cdr3_nt: TGTGCCAGCAGTGTAACAGGGGGCTTACAAGGCTACACCTTC; cdr3_aa: CASSVTGGLQGYTF
d_call: -; v_call: TRBV21-1; clone_size: once; j_call: TRBJ1-5; cdr3_nt: TGTGCCAGCAGCAAAGCGGGCAGGGAAGAGGATCAGCCCCAGCATTTT; cdr3_aa: CASSKAGREEDQPQHF
d_call: -; v_call: TRBV18; clone_size: -; j_call: TRBJ1-1; cdr3_nt: TGTGCCAGCTCGCCGCAGAGAACAGAGAACACTGAAGCTTTCTTT; cdr3_aa: CASSPQRTENTEAFF
d_call: -; v_call: TRBV27; clone_size: few; j_call: TRBJ1-1; cdr3_nt: TGTGCCAAGGCCACAGGGAACACTGAAGCTTTCTTT; cdr3_aa: CAKATGNTEAFF
d_call: -; v_call: TRBV6-1; clone_size: -; j_call: TRBJ1-5; cdr3_nt: TGTGCCAGCAGTGTAGAAGGGTTCGGGGGTCAGCCCCAGCATTTT; cdr3_aa: CASSVEGFGGQPQHF
d_call: -; v_call: TRBV6-1; clone_size: few; j_call: TRBJ2-5; cdr3_nt: TGTGCCAGCAGGTGGACGGGGGAGACCCAGTACTTC; cdr3_aa: CASRWTGETQYF
d_call: -; v_call: TRBV7-3; clone_size: -; j_call: TRBJ2-6; cdr3_nt: TGTGCCAGCAGCTTGAGCTCTGGGGCCAACGTCCTGACTTTC; cdr3_aa: CASSLSSGANVLTF
d_call: TRBD2; v_call: TRBV6-5; clone_size: -; j_call: TRBJ2-7; cdr3_nt: TGTGCCAGCAGGGGGAGCGGGAGTTCCTACGAGCAGTACTTC; cdr3_aa: CASRGSGSSYEQYF
d_call: -; v_call: TRBV5-1; clone_size: -; j_call: TRBJ1-2; cdr3_nt: TGCGCCAGCAGCTTAACCCAGGGGATCGATGGCTACACCTTC; cdr3_aa: CASSLTQGIDGYTF
d_call: -; v_call: TRBV19; clone_size: -; j_call: TRBJ1-4; cdr3_nt: TGTGCCAGTAGTATATCAGGAACTGAAAAACTGTTTTTT; cdr3_aa: CASSISGTEKLFF
d_call: TRBD2; v_call: TRBV5-1; clone_size: -; j_call: TRBJ2-3; cdr3_nt: TGCGCCAGCAGCCCACGACTAGCGGGAGTCGGCACAGATACGCAGTATTTT; cdr3_aa: CASSPRLAGVGTDTQYF
d_call: -; v_call: TRBV28; clone_size: -; j_call: TRBJ2-3; cdr3_nt: TGTGCCAGCAGCCCCTGGGGTGACAGTTCAGATACGCAGTATTTT; cdr3_aa: CASSPWGDSSDTQYF
d_call: -; v_call: TRBV5-1; clone_size: -; j_call: TRBJ2-5; cdr3_nt: TGCGCCAGCAGCTTAGGCAGGGACCAAGAGACCCAGTACTTC; cdr3_aa: CASSLGRDQETQYF
d_call: -; v_call: TRBV29-1; clone_size: -; j_call: TRBJ2-5; cdr3_nt: TGCAGCGGTGGCAGGGACTCCCAAGAGACCCAGTACTTC; cdr3_aa: CSGGRDSQETQYF
d_call: -; v_call: TRBV4-1; clone_size: -; j_call: TRBJ2-2; cdr3_nt: TGCGCCAGCAGCCAAGATCTTCGGGCGGGCACCGGGGAGCTGTTTTTT; cdr3_aa: CASSQDLRAGTGELFF
d_call: -; v_call: TRBV5-1; clone_size: -; j_call: TRBJ2-1; cdr3_nt: TGCGCCAGCAGTCCGGCGGATGAGCAGTTCTTC; cdr3_aa: CASSPADEQFF
d_call: TRBD2; v_call: TRBV4-1; clone_size: -; j_call: TRBJ2-3; cdr3_nt: TGCGCCAGCAGCCAAGAGGCTAGCGGGGATCGGGGGCAGTATTTT; cdr3_aa: CASSQEASGDRGQYF
d_call: TRBD1; v_call: TRBV6-5; clone_size: -; j_call: TRBJ2-5; cdr3_nt: TGTGCCAGCAGTGGACAGGTCCAAGAGACCCAGTACTTC; cdr3_aa: CASSGQVQETQYF
d_call: TRBD1; v_call: TRBV30; clone_size: once; j_call: TRBJ1-2; cdr3_nt: TGTGCCCGGGGACAGGAAGGCTATGGCTACACCTTC; cdr3_aa: CARGQEGYGYTF
d_call: -; v_call: TRBV6-6; clone_size: -; j_call: TRBJ2-1; cdr3_nt: TGTGCATCGGGGTGGGAAGAGCAGTTCTTC; cdr3_aa: CASGWEEQFF
d_call: -; v_call: TRBV7-9; clone_size: -; j_call: TRBJ2-6; cdr3_nt: TGTGCCAGCAGCTTCTTAGCTGGGGCCAACGTCCTGACTTTC; cdr3_aa: CASSFLAGANVLTF
d_call: -; v_call: TRBV14; clone_size: -; j_call: TRBJ1-5; cdr3_nt: TGTGCCAGCAGCCAAGATCGGGGCAGGGACTCCAATCAGCCCCAGCATTTT; cdr3_aa: CASSQDRGRDSNQPQHF
d_call: -; v_call: TRBV29-1; clone_size: -; j_call: TRBJ2-3; cdr3_nt: TGCAGCGCCAGACAGCCCAAACAAGATACGCAGTATTTT; cdr3_aa: CSARQPKQDTQYF
d_call: TRBD1; v_call: TRBV5-1; clone_size: -; j_call: TRBJ2-1; cdr3_nt: TGCGCCAGCAACCAGGGGGATGAGCAGTTCTTC; cdr3_aa: CASNQGDEQFF
d_call: -; v_call: TRBV9; clone_size: -; j_call: TRBJ1-1; cdr3_nt: TGTGCCAGCAGCGTAGGACAGGACCCTGAAGCTTTCTTT; cdr3_aa: CASSVGQDPEAFF
d_call: TRBD1; v_call: TRBV6-1; clone_size: once; j_call: TRBJ1-4; cdr3_nt: TGTGCCAGCCGTCGGACAGGTCAAAATGAAAAACTGTTTTTT; cdr3_aa: CASRRTGQNEKLFF
d_call: TRBD2; v_call: TRBV18; clone_size: -; j_call: TRBJ2-3; cdr3_nt: TGTGCCAGCTCACGACTAGCGGGAGTTGAGGATACGCAGTATTTT; cdr3_aa: CASSRLAGVEDTQYF
d_call: -; v_call: TRBV5-1; clone_size: -; j_call: TRBJ2-2; cdr3_nt: TGCGCCAGCTCCCTGACTAGAGCGAACACCGGGGAGCTGTTTTTT; cdr3_aa: CASSLTRANTGELFF
d_call: TRBD2; v_call: TRBV5-1; clone_size: -; j_call: TRBJ2-5; cdr3_nt: TGCGCCAGCAGCTTGACCCCTAGCGGGGGAGAGACCCAGTACTTC; cdr3_aa: CASSLTPSGGETQYF
d_call: -; v_call: TRBV6-6; clone_size: -; j_call: TRBJ1-1; cdr3_nt: TGTGCCAGCCGGGGGGGCGACACTGAAGCTTTCTTT; cdr3_aa: CASRGGDTEAFF